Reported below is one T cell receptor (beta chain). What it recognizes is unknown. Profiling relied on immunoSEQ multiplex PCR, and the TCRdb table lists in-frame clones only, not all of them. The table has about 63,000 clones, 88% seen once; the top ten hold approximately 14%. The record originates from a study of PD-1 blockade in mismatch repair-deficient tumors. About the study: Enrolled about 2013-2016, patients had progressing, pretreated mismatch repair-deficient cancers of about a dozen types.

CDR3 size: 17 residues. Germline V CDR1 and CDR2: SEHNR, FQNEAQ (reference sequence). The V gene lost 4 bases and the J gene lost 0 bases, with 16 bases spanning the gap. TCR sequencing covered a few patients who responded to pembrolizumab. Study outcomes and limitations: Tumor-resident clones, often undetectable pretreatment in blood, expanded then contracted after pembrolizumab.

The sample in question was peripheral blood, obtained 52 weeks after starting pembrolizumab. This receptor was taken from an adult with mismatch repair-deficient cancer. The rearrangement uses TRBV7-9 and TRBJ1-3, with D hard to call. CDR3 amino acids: CASSSSPVGSSGNTIYF. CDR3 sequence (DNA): TGTGCCAGCAGCTCCTCCCCGGTCGGTAGCTCTGGAAACACCATATATTTT.